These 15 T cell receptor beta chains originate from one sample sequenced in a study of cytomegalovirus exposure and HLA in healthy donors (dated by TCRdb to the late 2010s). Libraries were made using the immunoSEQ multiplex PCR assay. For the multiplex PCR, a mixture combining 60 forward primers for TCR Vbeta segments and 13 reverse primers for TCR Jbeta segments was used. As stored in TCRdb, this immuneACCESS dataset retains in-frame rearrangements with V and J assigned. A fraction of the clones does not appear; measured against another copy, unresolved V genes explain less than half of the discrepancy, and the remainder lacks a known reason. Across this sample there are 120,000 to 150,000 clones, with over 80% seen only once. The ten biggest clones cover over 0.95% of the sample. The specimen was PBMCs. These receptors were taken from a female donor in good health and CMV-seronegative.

CDR3 in DNA: TGCAGCGTTGAAGTGGACAGCTACGAGCAGTACTTC. This translates into CSVEVDSYEQYF. The chain employs TRBV29-1 and TRBJ2-7; D may be TRBD1 (6 bases). Looked up from germline, CDR1 is SQVTM and CDR2 is ANQGSEA. V was shortened by 1 base and J by 3 bases, with 7 bases between the two germline ends. This CDR3 is built from 12 residues.

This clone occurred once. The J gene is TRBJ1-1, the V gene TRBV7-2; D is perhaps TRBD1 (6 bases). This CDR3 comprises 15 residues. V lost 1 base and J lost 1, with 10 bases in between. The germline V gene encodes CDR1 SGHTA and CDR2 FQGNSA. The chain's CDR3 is CASSLGGTPNTEAFF. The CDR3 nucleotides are TGTGCCAGCAGCTTAGGAGGGACACCGAACACTGAAGCTTTCTTT.

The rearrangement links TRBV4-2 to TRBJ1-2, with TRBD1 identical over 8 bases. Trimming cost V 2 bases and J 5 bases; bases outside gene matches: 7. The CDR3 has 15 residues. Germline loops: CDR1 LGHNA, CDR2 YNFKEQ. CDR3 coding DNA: TGTGCCAGCAGCCAATGGGGACAGGACTGGTATGGCTACACCTTC. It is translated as CASSQWGQDWYGYTF.

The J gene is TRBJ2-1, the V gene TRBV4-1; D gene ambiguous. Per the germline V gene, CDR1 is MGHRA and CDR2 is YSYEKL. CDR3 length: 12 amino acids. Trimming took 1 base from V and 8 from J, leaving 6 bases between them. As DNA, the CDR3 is TGCGCCAGCAGCCAAGTGGGCGATGAGCAGTTCTTC. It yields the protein CASSQVGDEQFF.

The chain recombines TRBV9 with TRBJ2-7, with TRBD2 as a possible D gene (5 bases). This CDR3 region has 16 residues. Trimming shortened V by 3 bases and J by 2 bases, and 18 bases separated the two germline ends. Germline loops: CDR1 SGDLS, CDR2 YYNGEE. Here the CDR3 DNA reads TGTGCCAGCAGCGCCGGAGGATCTGGAGTCCCCTACGAGCAGTACTTC. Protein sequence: CASSAGGSGVPYEQYF. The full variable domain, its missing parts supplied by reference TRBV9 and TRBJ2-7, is DSGVTQTPKHLITATGQRVTLRCSPRSGDLSVYWYQQSLDQGLQFLIQYYNGEERAKGNILERFSAQQFPDLHSELNLSSLELGDSALYFCASSAGGSGVPYEQYFGPGTRLTVT.

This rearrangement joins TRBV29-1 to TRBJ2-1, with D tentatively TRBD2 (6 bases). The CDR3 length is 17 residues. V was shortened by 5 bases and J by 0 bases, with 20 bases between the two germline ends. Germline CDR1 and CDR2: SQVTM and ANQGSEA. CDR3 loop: CSVLNPGTVSSYNEQFF. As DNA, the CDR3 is TGCAGCGTTTTAAACCCCGGGACTGTAAGCTCCTACAATGAGCAGTTCTTC.

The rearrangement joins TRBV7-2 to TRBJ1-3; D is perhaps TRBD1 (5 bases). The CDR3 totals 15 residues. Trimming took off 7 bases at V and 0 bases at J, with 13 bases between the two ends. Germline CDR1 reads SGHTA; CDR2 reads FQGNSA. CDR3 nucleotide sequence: TGTGCCAGCACCCCGGGAGACAGCTCTGGAAACACCATATATTTT. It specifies CASTPGDSSGNTIYF.

This chain's CDR3 is CASSEVLRTGYPSRFF. The CDR3 DNA sequence: TGTGCCAGCAGTGAAGTCTTGAGGACAGGGTATCCCTCTCGGTTCTTC. V is TRBV6-1 and J is TRBJ2-1; 8 nucleotides align to TRBD1. The germline gives CDR1 MNHNS, CDR2 SASEGT. This CDR3 spans 16 amino acids. J was trimmed by 15 bases and V by 1 base; bases with no gene match: 17.

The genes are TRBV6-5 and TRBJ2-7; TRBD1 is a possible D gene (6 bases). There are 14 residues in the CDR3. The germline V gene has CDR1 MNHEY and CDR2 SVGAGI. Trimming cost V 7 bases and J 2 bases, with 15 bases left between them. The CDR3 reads CASNQNRVPYEQYF. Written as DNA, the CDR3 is TGTGCCAGCAATCAAAACAGGGTCCCCTACGAGCAGTACTTC.

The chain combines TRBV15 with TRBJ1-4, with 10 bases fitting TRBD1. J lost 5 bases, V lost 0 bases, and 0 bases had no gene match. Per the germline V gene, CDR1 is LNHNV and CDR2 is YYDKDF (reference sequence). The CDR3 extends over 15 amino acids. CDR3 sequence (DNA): TGTGCCACCAGCAGAGAGGACAGGGGGAATGAAAAACTGTTTTTT. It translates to CATSREDRGNEKLFF.

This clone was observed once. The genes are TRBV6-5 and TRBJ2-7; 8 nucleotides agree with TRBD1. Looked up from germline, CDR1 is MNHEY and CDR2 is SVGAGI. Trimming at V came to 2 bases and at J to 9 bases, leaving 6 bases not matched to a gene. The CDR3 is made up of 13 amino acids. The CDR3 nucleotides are TGTGCCAGCAGTTACCAGGGGGCTGGGGGGCAGTACTTC. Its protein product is CASSYQGAGGQYF.

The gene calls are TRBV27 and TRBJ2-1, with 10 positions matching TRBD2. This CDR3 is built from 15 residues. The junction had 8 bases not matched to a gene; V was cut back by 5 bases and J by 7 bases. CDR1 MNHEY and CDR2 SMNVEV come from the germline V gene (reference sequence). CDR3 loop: CASSLGASGRNEQFF. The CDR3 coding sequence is TGTGCCAGCAGTCTTGGGGCTAGCGGGAGAAATGAGCAGTTCTTC.

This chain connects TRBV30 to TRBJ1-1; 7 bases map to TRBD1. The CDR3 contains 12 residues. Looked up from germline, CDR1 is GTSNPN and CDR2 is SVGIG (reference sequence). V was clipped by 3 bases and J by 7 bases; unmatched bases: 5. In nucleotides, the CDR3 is TGTGCCTGGAGGGAGGGGGCTCGTGAAGCTTTCTTT. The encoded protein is CAWREGAREAFF.

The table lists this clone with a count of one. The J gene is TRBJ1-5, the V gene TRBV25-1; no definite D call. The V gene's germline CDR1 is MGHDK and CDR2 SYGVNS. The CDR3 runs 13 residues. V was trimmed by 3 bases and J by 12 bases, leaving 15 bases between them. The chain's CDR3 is CASSDGLTFHQHF. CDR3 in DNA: TGTGCCAGCAGTGATGGTTTGACTTTTCACCAGCATTTT.

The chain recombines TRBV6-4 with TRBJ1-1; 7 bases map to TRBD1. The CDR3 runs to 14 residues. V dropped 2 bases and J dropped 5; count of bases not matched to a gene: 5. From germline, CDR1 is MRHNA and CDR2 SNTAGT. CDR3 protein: CASSDRPGGTEAFF. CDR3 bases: TGTGCCAGCAGTGACAGACCAGGGGGGACTGAAGCTTTCTTT.